The entry below gives a single TCR beta chain sequence along with its context. Antigen unknown. A junction end diverges from the germline sequence, so it may reflect a read error. TCRbeta libraries were built with three rounds of nested PCR, modified from ARM-PCR. TCRdb re-derived calls from the multiplex PCR reads in MiXCR, one entry per CDR3 protein. The repertoire includes about 200,000 distinct CDR3 sequences, 71% of them detected once, and less than 25% sits in the top ten. This sample's RNA came from whole unsorted tissue. CDR3 length equals 17 residues. CDR1 LGHNA and CDR2 YSLEER come from the germline V gene. These data belong to a study of tumor and adjacent non-tumor tissue in lung cancer. About the research overall: Stage I to III disease affected 10 men and roughly five women aged about 31 to 85. Overall study results and limits: Tumor tissue had significantly higher TCR diversity than normal lung. Patients with more diverse tumor TCRs had worse survival. Tumor repertoires had a smaller top 100 clone share than normal lung.

The source of this sequence is a man between 60 and 70 years old with non-small cell lung cancer. The sequencing input was lung tumor tissue. V usage is TRBV4-3 and J usage is TRBJ2-2, with D possibly matching TRBD2 (7 bases). The CDR3: CASSRTETGGGTGELLF. As DNA, the CDR3 is TGCGCCAGCAGCCGAACGGAAACGGGCGGGGGCACCGGGGAGCTGTTATTT.